The present entry profiles one T cell receptor beta chain with its context. The V gene lost 11 bases and the J gene lost 1 base, with 11 bases spanning the gap. The CDR3 spans 13 residues. From germline, CDR1 is SNHLY and CDR2 FYNNEI. The authors' processing: Amplification of reference gene primers was used by the study to estimate nucleated cell counts. Using immunoSEQ multiplex PCR, the repertoire was profiled, and TCRdb retains in-frame clones only, with some absent. From that table come the V and J calls and clone size; the DNA was used to work out D and trimming. The data contain 130,000 or so clones, 84% of them singletons. This entry is derived from a study of blood T cell repertoires in COVID-19. Across the study: Some COVID-19 samples were acute and others convalescent; all came from the United States, Italy and Spain. In each case, the material was cDNA or gDNA derived from T cells, B-cell-depleted T cells, or PBMCs.

Seattle-derived patients entered the study during active infection and were followed longitudinally. The specimen sequenced was peripheral blood. The receptor was isolated from a man aged 25 to 45 with COVID-19, enrolled during active disease. The chain joins TRBV2 to TRBJ2-2; a possible D gene is TRBD2 (6 bases). The CDR3 sequence: CALRRGNTGELFF. The CDR3 coding sequence is TGTGCCCTCAGGCGGGGGAACACCGGGGAGCTGTTTTTT.